Each of the 3 T cell receptor beta chains below was sequenced from the same sample in a study of Tregs in tolerant kidney transplant recipients. The data were produced by immunoSEQ multiplex PCR, yet TCRdb's version contains in-frame clones alone and is incomplete. Of roughly 120,000 clones listed, around nine tenths are singletons. Sequences were obtained from CD4+ T cells from blood. Receptors were obtained from a human donor in good health.

This chain joins TRBV7-3 and TRBJ2-5; the D is unclear. The ends were cut back, 1 base at V and 1 base at J, with 4 bases in the middle. The CDR3 is 13 residues long. Germline V gene sequence: CDR1 SGHTA, CDR2 FQGTGA. The CDR3 bases are TGTGCCAGCAGCTTAAGGGTCCAAGAGACCCAGTACTTC. This codes for CASSLRVQETQYF.

Written as DNA, the CDR3 is TGTGCCAGCAGTGAGTCCGTGGAATATCGGGGCTACACCTTC. It is translated as CASSESVEYRGYTF. The chain joins TRBV6-4 to TRBJ1-2; D is undetermined. With 3 bases removed from V and 8 bases from J, the gap between germline ends came to 16 bases. Germline values: CDR1 MRHNA, CDR2 SNTAGT. The CDR3 has 14 residues.

The chain joins TRBV2 to TRBJ2-1, with TRBD2 matching 10 bases. The CDR3 has 13 amino acids. V lost 8 bases, J lost 9 bases, and 7 bases stayed unmatched. CDR1 SNHLY and CDR2 FYNNEI come from the germline V gene. The CDR3 coding sequence is TGTGCCAGCCAGCGGGAGGGCCGCGGTGAGCAGTTCTTC. It encodes CASQREGRGEQFF.